A selection of T cell receptor beta chains follows, all from one sample in a study of post-analysis software for immune sequencing data. TCRdb re-analysed the PCR reads in MiXCR, keeping a single row per CDR3 protein. The repertoire includes about 500,000 distinct CDR3 sequences, less than 45% of them detected once, and about 12% sits in the top ten. Sequenced sample: blood. The origin of the receptors is a girl aged 10 to 17 with multiple sclerosis. CDR3s leave out the opening cysteine and the closing phenylalanine or tryptophan.

>11|TRBV6-6
ASSLTVSTEAF
>14|TRBV20-1
SARATAGQGAYGYT
>14|TRBV6-6
ASSYSTAGQADTQY
>13|TRBV30
AWSVRLAGESEQF
>13|TRBV4-1
ASGQVTSGVNEQF
>13|TRBV6-4
ASSDSDGPGYGYT
>12|TRBV5-1
ASSLVRGKGEQY
>10|TRBV4-2
ASSQDQGEQY
>12|TRBV20-1
SASSGRMTYEQY
>16|TRBV4-3
ASSQDITSGSSYNEQF
>10|TRBV12-3/TRBV12-4
ASSLASNEQY
>10|TRBV7-8
ASSSLLPEQF
>14|TRBV7-9
ASSLLGPTGNDEQF
>11|TRBV20-1
SASTGPYNEQF
>14|TRBV24-1
ATSDQRDSSYNEQF
>12|TRBV27
ASSALTSVYEQY
>9|TRBV7-9
AGRDSDEQF
>16|TRBV6-2/TRBV6-3
ASSNSGDVVSSYNEQF
>14|TRBV4-3
ASSQDRAGSTYEQY
>12|TRBV25-1
ASSEYGPNYGYT
>13|TRBV20-1
SARRDRILTDTQY
>16|TRBV4-1
ASSQILTGYYSNQPQH
>13|TRBV27
ASRPNRGRGAEQF
>16|TRBV4-1
ASSQPRDRGRTNEKLF
>13|TRBV2
ASSDKLATSYEQY
>14|TRBV4-1
ASSLAGGRWDDEQY
>12|TRBV7-9
ASSEKGGSYEQY
>11|TRBV11-3
ASSLRGTDTQY
>12|TRBV7-2
ASSPGGSSYEQY
>13|TRBV7-9
ASSTPSRPYNEQF
>14|TRBV5-1
ASSLGLAGSSYEQY
>11|TRBV21-1
ASSKRGTDGYT
>12|TRBV7-3
ASSFGTSGTGQF
>13|TRBV12-3/TRBV12-4
ASSPRRTSGYEQY
>15|TRBV30
AWSVSRGLTGANVLT
>15|TRBV19
ASSIDYGTSSFYEQY
>15|TRBV7-9
ASTLTGPYATNEKLF
>13|TRBV3-1
ASSPVLRTGGVYT
>16|TRBV5-1
ASSLVPGAGSSTDTQY
>13|TRBV6-5
ASSASGTVRLSAF
>10|TRBV7-3
ASSLRWGEQF
>13|TRBV12-3/TRBV12-4
ASNLGQGLSPEQC
>12|TRBV12-3/TRBV12-4
ASRDRVDYNEQF
>13|TRBV20-1
SAQLATSRCNEQF
>9|TRBV29-1
SVEGFYGYT
>15|TRBV27
ASSLDSTGTPYNEQF
>9|TRBV20-1
SAETYNEQF
>11|TRBV9
ASSVRGKETQY
>12|TRBV10-3
AITREQHTDTQY
>10|TRBV5-1
ASSKGFGEQF
>12|TRBV20-1
SAQLAGATDTQY
>15|TRBV2
ASRTSTSGGSTDTQY
>16|TRBV7-2
ASSLAWASGANYNEQF